This T cell receptor beta chain was identified in a study of blood T cells in healthy people across ages. Study-level results: Not knowing donor CMV status may have confounded expanded clonotype changes. Greater diversity and more naive CD4+ cells were seen in long-lived donors than in aged donors.

As to this clonotype: Its matching antigen is unknown.

There are 14 residues in the CDR3. The germline CDR1 and CDR2 sequences are MNHEY and SVGAGI. The use of a sample-barcoded 5' primer and a J-beta primer mix characterized a second PCR of roughly 6 to 11 cycles. One entry per CDR3 protein, called by TCRdb with MiXCR from the 5' RACE reads. The data contain about 1.5 million distinct CDR3 sequences, approximately 43% of them seen just once; the ten biggest clones take up about 4%. This chain joins TRBV6-5 and TRBJ2-5; D is possibly TRBD1 (5 bases). The last part of the DNA fits TRBJ2-7 better; the J call may be wrong. The sequenced sample was blood. The sequence derives from a woman under 30 in good health. DNA of the CDR3: TGTGCCAGTAATAAGGAGACAGCGCACTACGAGCAGTACTTC. It encodes CASNKETAHYEQYF.